This is a list of T cell receptor beta chains from one sample in a study of CD8+CD57+ T cells in acquired aplastic anemia. TCRdb ran MiXCR on the reads and lists one entry per CDR3 protein. Of 15,000 to 20,000 distinct CDR3 sequences listed, over 35% are singletons. Sequencing input: CD8+CD57+ T cells sorted from PBMCs. Receptors were obtained from a human donor with aplastic anemia. CDR3s leave out the opening cysteine and the closing phenylalanine or tryptophan. Each record gives: CDR3 protein, V gene, clone size, J gene. Clone size is given for some rows only: seen once, a few or many times, or a class if the clone is expanded.

CDR3: ASSLSQGNTEAF; V: TRBV7-9; size: -; J: TRBJ1-1
CDR3: ASSSRTGGWFEQY; V: TRBV19; size: many; J: TRBJ2-7
CDR3: ASSIRDRVFGELF; V: TRBV19; size: -; J: TRBJ2-2
CDR3: SAGGAGGGEQY; V: TRBV20-1; size: -; J: TRBJ2-7
CDR3: ATSSSMRGTSYEQY; V: TRBV15; size: many; J: TRBJ2-7
CDR3: ASRREGGHEQY; V: TRBV7-9; size: -; J: TRBJ2-7
CDR3: ASSPGKSHNEQF; V: TRBV19; size: few; J: TRBJ2-1
CDR3: ASSQGMYTGELF; V: TRBV14; size: many; J: TRBJ2-2
CDR3: ASLGGLGNTIY; V: TRBV7-9; size: -; J: TRBJ1-3
CDR3: ASSPDLGGRSNQPQH; V: TRBV27; size: many; J: TRBJ1-5
CDR3: ASSSSLTGEQY; V: TRBV7-2; size: few; J: TRBJ2-7
CDR3: ACNPEGHRNEQL; V: TRBV7-8; size: -; J: TRBJ2-1
CDR3: ATSRGGGTSGEYEQY; V: TRBV15; size: many; J: TRBJ2-7
CDR3: ASSEVGDSDTQY; V: TRBV6-1; size: few; J: TRBJ2-3
CDR3: ASSELRGRKDEKLF; V: TRBV5-1; size: many; J: TRBJ1-4
CDR3: ASSLPGTTYGYT; V: TRBV19; size: few; J: TRBJ1-2
CDR3: AGTPGGAPGEKLF; V: TRBV12-3/TRBV12-4; size: -; J: TRBJ1-4
CDR3: SGLAGTTDTQY; V: TRBV20-1; size: few; J: TRBJ2-3
CDR3: ASRTTGGNEKLF; V: TRBV12-3/TRBV12-4; size: once; J: TRBJ1-4
CDR3: ASRLGVMNTEAF; V: TRBV6-1; size: -; J: TRBJ1-1
CDR3: ASGLAGRADTQY; V: TRBV28; size: -; J: TRBJ2-3
CDR3: ASSKGDTQY; V: TRBV6-1; size: few; J: TRBJ2-3
CDR3: ASNGGFRQPQH; V: TRBV7-9; size: -; J: TRBJ1-5
CDR3: ASSQTGGHEQY; V: TRBV6-1; size: -; J: TRBJ2-7
CDR3: ASSCSTQGELF; V: TRBV6-5; size: -; J: TRBJ2-2
CDR3: ASSFEEGSDEQY; V: TRBV7-2; size: few; J: TRBJ2-7
CDR3: ATQKPRTGVTDTQY; V: TRBV24-1; size: many; J: TRBJ2-3
CDR3: SARESGGSNSPLH; V: TRBV20-1; size: few; J: TRBJ1-6
CDR3: ASSVGGGSEQY; V: TRBV9; size: few; J: TRBJ2-7
CDR3: ASSLGGGTYEQY; V: TRBV7-6; size: many; J: TRBJ2-7
CDR3: SVPLRTGEQY; V: TRBV29-1; size: -; J: TRBJ2-3
CDR3: ATSEDGTGELF; V: TRBV24-1; size: -; J: TRBJ2-2
CDR3: ASSSMRGTSYEQY; V: TRBV5-1; size: hyperexpanded; J: TRBJ2-7
CDR3: ASSQTRWTPSKGGYT; V: TRBV12-3/TRBV12-4; size: -; J: TRBJ1-2
CDR3: ATQVGGRTDTQY; V: TRBV10-3; size: few; J: TRBJ2-3
CDR3: ASSPGRGGYSYEQY; V: TRBV6-1; size: -; J: TRBJ2-7
CDR3: ASSQEAGDYNEQF; V: TRBV4-2; size: -; J: TRBJ2-1
CDR3: ASTLGGGGFEQF; V: TRBV12-3/TRBV12-4; size: -; J: TRBJ2-1